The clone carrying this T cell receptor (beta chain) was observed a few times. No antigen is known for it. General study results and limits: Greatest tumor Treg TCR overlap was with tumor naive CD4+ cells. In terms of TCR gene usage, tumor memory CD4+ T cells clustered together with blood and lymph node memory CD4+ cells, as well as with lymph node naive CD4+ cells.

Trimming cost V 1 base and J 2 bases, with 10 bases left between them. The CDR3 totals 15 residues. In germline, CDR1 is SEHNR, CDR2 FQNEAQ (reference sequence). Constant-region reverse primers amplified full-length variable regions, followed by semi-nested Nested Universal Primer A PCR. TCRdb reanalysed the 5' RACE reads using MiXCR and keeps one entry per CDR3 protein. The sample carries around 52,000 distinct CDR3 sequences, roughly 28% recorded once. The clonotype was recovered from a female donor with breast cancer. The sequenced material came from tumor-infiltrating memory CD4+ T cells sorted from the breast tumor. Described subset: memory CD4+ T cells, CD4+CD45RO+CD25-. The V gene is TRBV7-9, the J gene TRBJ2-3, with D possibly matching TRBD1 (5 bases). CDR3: CASSLVQGLTDTQYF. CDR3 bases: TGTGCCAGCAGCTTAGTTCAGGGCCTCACAGATACGCAGTATTTT.